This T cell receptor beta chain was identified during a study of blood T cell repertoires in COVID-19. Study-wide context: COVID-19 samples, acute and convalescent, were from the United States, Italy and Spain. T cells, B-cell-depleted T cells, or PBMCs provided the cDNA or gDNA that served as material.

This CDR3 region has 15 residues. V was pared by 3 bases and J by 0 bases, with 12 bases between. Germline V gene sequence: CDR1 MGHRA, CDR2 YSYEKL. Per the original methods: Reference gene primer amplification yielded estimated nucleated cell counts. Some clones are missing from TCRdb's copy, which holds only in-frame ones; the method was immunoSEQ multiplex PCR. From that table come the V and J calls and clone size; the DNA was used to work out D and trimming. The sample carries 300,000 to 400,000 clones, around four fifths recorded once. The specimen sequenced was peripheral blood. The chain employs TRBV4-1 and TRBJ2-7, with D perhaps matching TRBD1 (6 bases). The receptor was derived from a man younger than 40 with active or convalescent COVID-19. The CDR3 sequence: CASSQTQGSSYEQYF. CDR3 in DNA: TGCGCCAGCAGCCAGACTCAGGGGTCCTCCTACGAGCAGTACTTC.